The following is a T cell receptor beta chain sequence with its context. Its antigen remains unknown. The CDR3 consists of 13 residues. The germline gives CDR1 MDHEN, CDR2 SYDVKM. The V and J ends lost 7 bases and 8 bases respectively, with 17 bases between them. The entry originates in a study of shared clonotypes between healthy human individuals. Assay: immunoSEQ multiplex PCR; the TCRdb copy retains only in-frame clones and omits some. The sample records 2 million to 3 million clones, roughly 93% being singletons. Study observations and caveats: It was only blood that was sampled, and tissue repertoires likely differ. In general, naive subsets displayed greater estimated richness than memory subsets did.

The chain couples TRBV28 to TRBJ1-2; no clear D. The clonotype originates from a man between 18 and 29 years old in good health. Some clones in this sample may be carry-over from other donors' samples. The sample was naive CD4+ T cells from PBMCs. Noted subset: CD45RA+ positively selected. The CDR3: CASTTIQERGYTF. The CDR3 DNA reads as TGTGCCAGCACCACAATTCAGGAGAGAGGCTACACCTTC.